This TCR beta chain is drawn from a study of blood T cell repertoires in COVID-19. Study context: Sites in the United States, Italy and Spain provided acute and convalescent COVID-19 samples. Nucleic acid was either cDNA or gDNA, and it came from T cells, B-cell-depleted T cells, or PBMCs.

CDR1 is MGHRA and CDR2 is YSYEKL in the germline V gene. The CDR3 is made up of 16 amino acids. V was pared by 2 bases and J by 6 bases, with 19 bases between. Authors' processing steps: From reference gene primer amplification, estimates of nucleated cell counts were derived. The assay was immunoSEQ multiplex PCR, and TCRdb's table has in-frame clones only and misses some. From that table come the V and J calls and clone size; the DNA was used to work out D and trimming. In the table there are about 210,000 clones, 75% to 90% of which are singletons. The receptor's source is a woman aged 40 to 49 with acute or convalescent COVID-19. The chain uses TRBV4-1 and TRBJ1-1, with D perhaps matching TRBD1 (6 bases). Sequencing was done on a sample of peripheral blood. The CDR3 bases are TGCGCCAGCAGCCAAAGGGCGTCGGGGGGCATGGCTGAAGCTTTCTTT. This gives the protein CASSQRASGGMAEAFF.